These T cell receptor beta chains were read from a single sample in a study of shared clonotypes between healthy human individuals. Using immunoSEQ multiplex PCR, the repertoire was profiled, and TCRdb retains in-frame clones only, with some absent. The sample gives fewer than 550,000 clones, around 79% of which show up once; under 15% is in the top ten. Sequencing was carried out using PBMCs. These receptors were obtained from a woman in her thirties or forties in good health. Some clones in this sample may be carry-over from other donors' samples. The CDR3 runs from the conserved cysteine through the conserved F or W. A D gene is named only where the DNA matches it firmly. A clone size is listed for some rows: how often the clone was seen (once, few, many), or a class if it is expanded.

d_gene,v_gene,abundance,j_gene,CDR3aa,CDR3nt
NA,TRBV7-2,NA,TRBJ2-3,CASSLGVGGTDTQYF,TGTGCCAGCAGCTTAGGGGTAGGGGGCACAGATACGCAGTATTTT
TRBD1,TRBV30,few,TRBJ2-7,CAWRGQGLNEQYF,TGTGCCTGGAGGGGACAGGGGTTGAACGAGCAGTACTTC
NA,TRBV11-2,NA,TRBJ1-3,CASSPRVGPGNTIYF,TGTGCCAGCAGCCCCCGGGTTGGACCTGGAAACACCATATATTTT
NA,TRBV5-1,NA,TRBJ1-1,CASSSLSRDTEAFF,TGCGCCAGCAGCTCTTTGAGCAGGGACACTGAAGCTTTCTTT
NA,TRBV7-2,NA,TRBJ2-7,CASSIPTLGEQYF,TGTGCCAGCAGCATTCCAACTCTGGGGGAGCAGTACTTC
TRBD2,TRBV9,NA,TRBJ2-7,CASSPTSGSSYEQYF,TGTGCCAGCAGCCCTACTAGCGGGAGTTCCTACGAGCAGTACTTC
TRBD2,TRBV7-8,NA,TRBJ2-7,CASRQSGGSYEQYF,TGTGCCAGCAGGCAATCGGGGGGTTCCTACGAGCAGTACTTC
NA,TRBV19,NA,TRBJ1-5,CASSGKRNQPQHF,TGTGCCAGTAGCGGAAAGAGGAATCAGCCCCAGCATTTT
NA,TRBV11-2,NA,TRBJ2-5,CASSLGVASSETQYF,TGTGCCAGCAGCTTGGGGGTGGCCTCGAGCGAGACCCAGTACTTC
NA,TRBV27,NA,TRBJ2-1,CASSPKSLTLHLEQFF,TGTGCCAGCAGTCCGAAATCTTTGACACTTCACTTAGAGCAGTTCTTC
TRBD2,TRBV6-1,once,TRBJ2-1,CASSEAQLAVNEQFF,TGTGCCAGCAGTGAAGCGCAACTAGCGGTAAATGAGCAGTTCTTC
TRBD1,TRBV18,few,TRBJ2-7,CASSQNQQGGEQYF,TGTGCCAGCTCACAAAATCAACAGGGGGGCGAGCAGTACTTC
TRBD2,TRBV27,NA,TRBJ2-2,CASSWGGAGELFF,TGTGCCAGCAGTTGGGGGGGGGCCGGGGAGCTGTTTTTT
TRBD1,TRBV28,NA,TRBJ2-1,CASSRRTGLLNEQFF,TGTGCCAGCAGCCGAAGGACAGGGTTACTCAATGAGCAGTTCTTC
TRBD1,TRBV11-2,NA,TRBJ1-1,CASSFTGTGASEAFF,TGTGCCAGCAGCTTCACCGGGACAGGGGCATCTGAAGCTTTCTTT
NA,TRBV2,NA,TRBJ1-1,CASSDEGVTEAFF,TGTGCCAGCAGTGACGAGGGGGTGACTGAAGCTTTCTTT
TRBD2,TRBV19,NA,TRBJ2-1,CASRGELAGAGNEQFF,TGTGCCAGTAGGGGCGAACTAGCGGGAGCGGGGAATGAGCAGTTCTTC
NA,TRBV27,NA,TRBJ2-4,CASSPAGTAKNIQYF,TGTGCCAGCAGTCCGGCCGGGACAGCCAAAAACATTCAGTACTTC
TRBD1,TRBV5-4,NA,TRBJ2-1,CASSSGTGGYNEQFF,TGTGCCAGCAGCTCCGGGACAGGCGGATACAATGAGCAGTTCTTC
NA,TRBV11-2,NA,TRBJ2-7,CASSPTGTGVGQYF,TGTGCCAGCAGCCCAACCGGGACGGGGGTCGGGCAGTACTTC
NA,TRBV6-6,NA,TRBJ1-1,CASSYVRQDRTGEAFF,TGTGCCAGCAGTTACGTACGACAGGACCGAACGGGTGAAGCTTTCTTT
TRBD1,TRBV5-1,NA,TRBJ1-1,CASSLHRGADTEAFF,TGCGCCAGCAGCTTGCACAGGGGAGCGGATACTGAAGCTTTCTTT
TRBD2,TRBV10-3,NA,TRBJ2-1,CAISAAGGNEQFF,TGTGCCATCAGCGCAGCGGGAGGCAATGAGCAGTTCTTC
NA,TRBV6-5,NA,TRBJ1-1,CASSYSRVSTEAFF,TGTGCCAGCAGTTACTCGAGGGTGAGCACTGAAGCTTTCTTT
NA,TRBV20-1,NA,TRBJ1-1,CSAMWQPFPIF,TGCAGTGCTATGTGGCAGCCCTTTCCCATCTTT
NA,TRBV5-1,NA,TRBJ2-5,CASSLGQAAGKETQYF,TGCGCCAGCAGCTTGGGCCAGGCGGCAGGTAAAGAGACCCAGTACTTC
TRBD1,TRBV28,few,TRBJ1-4,CASSSPGQGVKLFF,TGTGCCAGCAGTTCGCCGGGACAGGGAGTAAAACTGTTTTTT
NA,TRBV30,NA,TRBJ1-5,CAWMQVSNQPQHF,TGTGCCTGGATGCAGGTCAGCAATCAGCCCCAGCATTTT
NA,TRBV11-3,NA,TRBJ1-1,CASSLASGDTYEAFF,TGTGCCAGCAGCTTAGCTTCTGGGGACACTTATGAAGCTTTCTTT
NA,TRBV6-5,few,TRBJ2-7,CASSFGTEAYEQYF,TGTGCCAGCAGTTTCGGGACGGAAGCCTACGAGCAGTACTTC
NA,TRBV9,once,TRBJ2-1,CASSAHSADNEQFF,TGTGCCAGCAGCGCCCATAGCGCTGACAATGAGCAGTTCTTC
TRBD2,TRBV10-3,NA,TRBJ2-1,CAISDTSGRYNEQFF,TGTGCCATCAGTGATACTAGCGGGAGGTACAATGAGCAGTTCTTC
TRBD2,TRBV2,NA,TRBJ2-5,CAIGGGLQETQYF,TGTGCCATTGGGGGAGGGCTTCAAGAGACCCAGTACTTC
TRBD1,TRBV7-2,NA,TRBJ2-7,CASSYQTGDEQYF,TGTGCCAGCAGCTACCAGACAGGGGACGAGCAGTACTTC
NA,TRBV2,NA,TRBJ2-7,CASSSDSGAYEQYF,TGTGCCAGCAGTTCCGACAGTGGGGCCTACGAGCAGTACTTC
NA,TRBV29-1,once,TRBJ1-2,CSVGIGGDYGYTF,TGCAGCGTTGGGATAGGGGGGGACTATGGCTACACCTTC
NA,TRBV6-1,NA,TRBJ1-2,CASSAEVRGSGYTF,TGTGCCAGCAGCGCCGAGGTCAGGGGAAGTGGCTACACCTTC
NA,TRBV11-2,NA,TRBJ2-2,CASSVQPSPNTGELFF,TGTGCCAGCAGCGTTCAACCTTCACCCAACACCGGGGAGCTGTTTTTT
NA,TRBV7-8,few,TRBJ1-1,CASALQIWTEAFF,TGTGCCAGCGCCCTCCAAATTTGGACTGAAGCTTTCTTT
TRBD2,TRBV2,NA,TRBJ2-5,CASSSIAGGPYGETQYF,TGTGCCAGCAGTTCTATAGCGGGAGGGCCTTACGGGGAGACCCAGTACTTC
TRBD2,TRBV5-6,NA,TRBJ2-1,CASSLRTSGTYWDEQFF,TGTGCCAGCAGCTTGAGGACTAGCGGGACCTATTGGGATGAGCAGTTCTTC
TRBD2,TRBV7-2,NA,TRBJ2-5,CASSLTSVAGETQYF,TGTGCCAGCAGCTTAACCTCGGTAGCGGGGGAGACCCAGTACTTC
NA,TRBV7-2,NA,TRBJ1-2,CASSLEGLGYGYTF,TGTGCCAGCAGCTTAGAAGGCTTGGGTTATGGCTACACCTTC
NA,TRBV5-6,NA,TRBJ2-3,CASSPGRIPTFSTDTQYF,TGTGCCAGCAGCCCAGGCCGGATCCCCACCTTTAGCACAGATACGCAGTATTTT
TRBD1,TRBV7-6,NA,TRBJ2-1,CASSPDRGDEQFF,TGTGCCAGCAGCCCGGACAGGGGCGATGAGCAGTTCTTC
NA,TRBV18,NA,TRBJ1-1,CASSPMAGMNTEAFF,TGTGCCAGCTCACCAATGGCAGGGATGAACACTGAAGCTTTCTTT
TRBD1,TRBV5-1,NA,TRBJ1-1,CASSATGTGGMNTEAFF,TGCGCCAGCAGCGCGACCGGGACAGGGGGAATGAACACTGAAGCTTTCTTT
NA,TRBV21-1,many,TRBJ2-3,CASSFRDFLAGEEDTQYF,TGTGCCAGCAGCTTCCGGGACTTCCTAGCGGGAGAAGAAGATACGCAGTATTTT
TRBD2,TRBV2,NA,TRBJ2-1,CASNREGHDEQFF,TGTGCCAGCAACCGGGAGGGCCACGATGAGCAGTTCTTC
NA,TRBV18,NA,TRBJ2-5,CASSPRTQQETQYF,TGTGCCAGCTCACCAAGGACACAACAAGAGACCCAGTACTTC
NA,TRBV5-1,NA,TRBJ2-5,CASSFQEQETQYF,TGCGCCAGCAGCTTCCAGGAACAAGAGACCCAGTACTTC
NA,TRBV11-3,NA,TRBJ2-3,CASSLRQTDTQYF,TGTGCCAGCAGCTTGAGGCAGACAGATACGCAGTATTTT
NA,TRBV6-6,NA,TRBJ1-1,CASSPHDTEAFF,TGTGCCAGCAGCCCCCACGACACTGAAGCTTTCTTT
NA,TRBV15,NA,TRBJ2-7,CATSRQGGEQYF,TGTGCCACCAGCAGACAGGGGGGAGAGCAGTACTTC
TRBD2,TRBV7-8,few,TRBJ2-7,CASSLGTSGSNEQYF,TGTGCCAGCAGCTTAGGGACTAGCGGGAGTAACGAGCAGTACTTC
NA,TRBV5-6,NA,TRBJ2-3,CASSRGLGTDTQYF,TGTGCCAGCAGCCGCGGGTTGGGCACAGATACGCAGTATTTT
TRBD1,TRBV30,NA,TRBJ1-2,CAWESGGNTGYTF,TGTGCCTGGGAGTCAGGGGGCAATACTGGCTACACCTTC